A single sample gave rise to the 5 T cell receptor beta chains below, sequenced in a study of identical twins. TCRdb called the 5' RACE reads again in MiXCR, with one record for every CDR3 protein. This sample carries some 1,600,000 distinct CDR3 sequences, about 30% of them seen once, and the ten largest clones take around 0.3%. Specimen: cord blood. The origin of the receptors is a newborn girl in good health.

This clonotype has a handful of counts. The CDR3 here is CSARQGRDQPQHF. As DNA, the CDR3 is TGCAGTGCCAGACAGGGGAGAGATCAGCCCCAGCATTTT. V gene TRBV20-1 combines with J gene TRBJ1-5; TRBD1 matches at 8 bases. Looked up from germline, CDR1 is DFQATT and CDR2 is SNEGSKA (reference sequence). V shed 6 bases and J 5 bases; nucleotides not matched to a gene: 6. This CDR3 spans 13 amino acids.

The chain links TRBV21-1 to TRBJ1-2; the table's D call TRBD1 went unverified against the DNA. TRBV21-1 is a recognized pseudogene. This CDR3 has 14 amino acids. The CDR3 nucleotides are TGTGCCAGCGGCCCCGGGACAGGGGGCTATGGCTACACCTTC. This translates into CASGPGTGGYGYTF.

Details on this clonotype: An end of the junction differs from the germline gene, which may be a read error. The rearrangement uses TRBV14 and TRBJ2-1, with 12 bases identical to TRBD2. The CDR3 runs 16 residues. Germline values: CDR1 SGHDN, CDR2 FVKESK. CDR3 protein: CASSQTSGGTYSEQFF. The CDR3 DNA reads TGTGCCAGCAGCCAAACTAGCGGGGGGACCTACAGTGAGCAGTTCTTC.

This clonotype has only a few counts. V and J are TRBV20-1 and TRBJ1-5; perhaps TRBD1 as D (6 bases). The V end lost 3 bases, the J end lost 6 bases, and 9 bases lay between the germline ends. CDR1 and CDR2 from the germline V gene are DFQATT and SNEGSKA (reference sequence). The CDR3 consists of 12 residues. CDR3 in amino acids: CSASRTAQPQHF. The CDR3 DNA sequence: TGCAGTGCTAGTAGGACAGCTCAGCCCCAGCATTTT.

The J gene is TRBJ2-1, the V gene TRBV10-3, with D tentatively TRBD1 or TRBD2 (7 bases each). The CDR3 is 13 amino acids. Trimming stripped 11 bases from V and 2 bases from J, with 13 bases between. Germline assignment: CDR1 ENHRY and CDR2 SYGVKD. The CDR3 sequence: CAAGGVAYNEQFF. The CDR3 DNA reads TGTGCCGCAGGGGGGGTCGCCTACAATGAGCAGTTCTTC.